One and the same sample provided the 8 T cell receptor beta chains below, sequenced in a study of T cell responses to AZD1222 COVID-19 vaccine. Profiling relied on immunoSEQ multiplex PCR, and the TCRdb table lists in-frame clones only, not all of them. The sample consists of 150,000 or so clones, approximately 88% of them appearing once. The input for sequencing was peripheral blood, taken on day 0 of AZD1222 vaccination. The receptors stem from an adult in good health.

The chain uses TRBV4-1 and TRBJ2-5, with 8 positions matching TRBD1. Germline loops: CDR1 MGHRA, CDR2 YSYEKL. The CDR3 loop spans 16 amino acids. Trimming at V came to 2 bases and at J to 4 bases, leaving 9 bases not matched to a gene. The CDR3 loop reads CASSQYGQGRRETQYF. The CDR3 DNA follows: TGCGCCAGCAGCCAATACGGACAGGGCCGGAGAGAGACCCAGTACTTC.

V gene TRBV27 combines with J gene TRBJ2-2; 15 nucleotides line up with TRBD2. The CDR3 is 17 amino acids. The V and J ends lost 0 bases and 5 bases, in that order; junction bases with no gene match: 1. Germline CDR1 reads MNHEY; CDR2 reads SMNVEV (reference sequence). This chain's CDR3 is CASSLSGTSGRTGELFF. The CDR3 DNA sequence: TGTGCCAGCAGTTTATCGGGGACTAGCGGGAGGACCGGGGAGCTGTTTTTT.

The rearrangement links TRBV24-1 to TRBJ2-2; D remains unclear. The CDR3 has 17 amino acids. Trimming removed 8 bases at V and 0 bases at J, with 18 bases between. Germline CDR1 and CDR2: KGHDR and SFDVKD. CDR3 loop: CATNYYRGEANTGELFF. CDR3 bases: TGTGCCACCAACTACTATCGTGGAGAGGCGAACACCGGGGAGCTGTTTTTT.

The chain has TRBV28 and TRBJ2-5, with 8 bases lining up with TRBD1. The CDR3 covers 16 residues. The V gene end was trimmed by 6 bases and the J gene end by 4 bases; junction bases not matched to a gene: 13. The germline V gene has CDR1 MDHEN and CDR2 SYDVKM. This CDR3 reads CASSTRTGTPRETQYF. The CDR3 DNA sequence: TGTGCCAGCAGCACACGGACAGGGACACCCCGAGAGACCCAGTACTTC.

CDR3: CASSPEVGAFF. Here the CDR3 DNA reads TGTGCCAGCAGCCCCGAGGTGGGGGCTTTCTTT. The chain joins TRBV2 to TRBJ1-1; D not resolved. Trimming cost V 6 bases and J 11 bases, with 13 bases left between them. Germline V gives CDR1 SNHLY, CDR2 FYNNEI. This CDR3 comprises 11 residues.

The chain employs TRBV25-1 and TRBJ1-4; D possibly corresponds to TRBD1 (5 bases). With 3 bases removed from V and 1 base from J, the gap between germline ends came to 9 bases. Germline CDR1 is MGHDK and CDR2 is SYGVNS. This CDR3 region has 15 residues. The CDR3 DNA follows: TGTGCCAGCAGTGAGATGAGGGGAACTAATGAAAAACTGTTTTTT. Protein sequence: CASSEMRGTNEKLFF.

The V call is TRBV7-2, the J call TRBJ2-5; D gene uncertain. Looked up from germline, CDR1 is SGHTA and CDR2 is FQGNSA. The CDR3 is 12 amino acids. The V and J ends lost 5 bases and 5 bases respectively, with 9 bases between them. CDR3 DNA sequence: TGTGCCAGCAGCCACGAAAGGGAGACCCAGTACTTC. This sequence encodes CASSHERETQYF.

For the CDR3, the DNA is TGTGCCAGCAGCTTAGGGGACAGGGGAGCTGAAGCTTTCTTT. Its translation: CASSLGDRGAEAFF. The chain carries TRBV7-9 and TRBJ1-1; TRBD1 aligns across 10 bases. Germline trimming cut 1 base from V and 6 bases from J; bases unmatched to any gene: 2. Germline V gene data show CDR1 as SEHNR and CDR2 as FQNEAQ (reference sequence). The CDR3 has 14 amino acids.